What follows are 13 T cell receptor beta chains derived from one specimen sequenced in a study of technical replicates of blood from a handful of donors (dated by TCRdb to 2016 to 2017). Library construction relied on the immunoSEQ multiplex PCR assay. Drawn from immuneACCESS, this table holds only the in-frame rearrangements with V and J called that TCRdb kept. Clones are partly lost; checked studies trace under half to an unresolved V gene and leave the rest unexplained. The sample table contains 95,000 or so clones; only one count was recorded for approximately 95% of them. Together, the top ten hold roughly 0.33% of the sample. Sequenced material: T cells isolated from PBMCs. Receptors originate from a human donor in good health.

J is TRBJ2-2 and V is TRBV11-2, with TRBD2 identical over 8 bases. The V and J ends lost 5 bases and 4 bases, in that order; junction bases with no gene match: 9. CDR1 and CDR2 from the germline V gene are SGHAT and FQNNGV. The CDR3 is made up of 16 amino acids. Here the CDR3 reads CASSRGLAWFTGELFF. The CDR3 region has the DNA TGTGCCAGCAGCCGCGGACTAGCCTGGTTCACCGGGGAGCTGTTTTTT.

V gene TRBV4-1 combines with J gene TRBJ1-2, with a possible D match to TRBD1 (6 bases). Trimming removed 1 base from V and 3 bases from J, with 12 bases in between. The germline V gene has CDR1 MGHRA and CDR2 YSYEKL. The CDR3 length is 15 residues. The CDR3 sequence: CASSQVTGRDYGYTF. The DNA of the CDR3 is TGCGCCAGCAGCCAAGTAACAGGGAGAGACTATGGCTACACCTTC.

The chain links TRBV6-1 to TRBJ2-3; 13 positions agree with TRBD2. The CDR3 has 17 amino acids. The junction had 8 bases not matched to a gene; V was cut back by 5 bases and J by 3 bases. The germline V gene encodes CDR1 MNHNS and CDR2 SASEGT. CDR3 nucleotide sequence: TGTGCCAGCAGTAAAGGACTAGCGGGAGTTTGGACAGATACGCAGTATTTT. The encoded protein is CASSKGLAGVWTDTQYF.

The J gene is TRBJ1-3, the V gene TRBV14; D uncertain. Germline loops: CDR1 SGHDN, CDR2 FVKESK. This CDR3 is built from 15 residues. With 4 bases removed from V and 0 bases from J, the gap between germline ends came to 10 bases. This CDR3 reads CASSPLLSSGNTIYF. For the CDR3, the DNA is TGTGCCAGCAGCCCTCTACTGAGCTCTGGAAACACCATATATTTT.

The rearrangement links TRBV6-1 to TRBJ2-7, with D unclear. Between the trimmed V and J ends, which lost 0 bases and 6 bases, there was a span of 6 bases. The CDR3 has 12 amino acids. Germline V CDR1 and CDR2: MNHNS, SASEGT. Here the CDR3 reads CASSEAELEQYF. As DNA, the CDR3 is TGTGCCAGCAGTGAAGCGGAGCTCGAGCAGTACTTC.

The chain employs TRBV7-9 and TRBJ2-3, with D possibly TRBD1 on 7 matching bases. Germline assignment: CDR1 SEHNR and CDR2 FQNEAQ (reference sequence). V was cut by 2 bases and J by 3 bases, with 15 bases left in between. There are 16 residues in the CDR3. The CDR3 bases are TGTGCCAGCAGCTTATTGGACAGGAGGGGGACAGATACGCAGTATTTT. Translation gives CASSLLDRRGTDTQYF.

Written as DNA, the CDR3 is TGTGCCAGCAGTTTAGAAAGGGAGGAGGTGAACACTGAAGCTTTCTTT. As protein: CASSLEREEVNTEAFF. The chain is built from TRBV27 and TRBJ1-1; D is ambiguous. The CDR3 loop spans 16 amino acids. V was cut by 2 bases and J by 0 bases, with 13 bases left in between. Germline CDR1 MNHEY, CDR2 SMNVEV (reference sequence).

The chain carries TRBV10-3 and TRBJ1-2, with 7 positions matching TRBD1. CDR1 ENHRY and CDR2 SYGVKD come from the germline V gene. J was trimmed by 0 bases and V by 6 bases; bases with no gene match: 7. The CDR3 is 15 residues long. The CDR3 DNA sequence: TGTGCCATCAGCCCAGACAGGGCCTCTAACTATGGCTACACCTTC. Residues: CAISPDRASNYGYTF.

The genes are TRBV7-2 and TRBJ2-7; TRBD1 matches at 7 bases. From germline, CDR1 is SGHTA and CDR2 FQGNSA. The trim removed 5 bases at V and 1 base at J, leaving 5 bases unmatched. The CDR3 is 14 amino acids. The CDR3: CASSLTGRSYEQYF. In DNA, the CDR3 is TGTGCCAGCAGCCTGACAGGGCGTTCCTACGAGCAGTACTTC.

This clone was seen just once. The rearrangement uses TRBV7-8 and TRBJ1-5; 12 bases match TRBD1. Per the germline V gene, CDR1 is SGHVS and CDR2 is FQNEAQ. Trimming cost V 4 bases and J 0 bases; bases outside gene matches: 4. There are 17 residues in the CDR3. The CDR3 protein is CASSSGQGAYSNQPQHF. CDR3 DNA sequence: TGTGCCAGCAGCTCGGGACAGGGGGCATATAGCAATCAGCCCCAGCATTTT. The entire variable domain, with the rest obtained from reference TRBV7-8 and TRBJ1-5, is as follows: GAGVSQSPRYKVAKRGQDVALRCDPISGHVSLFWYQQALGQGPEFLTYFQNEAQLDKSGLPSDRFFAERPEGSVSTLKIQRTQQEDSAVYLCASSSGQGAYSNQPQHFGDGTRLSIL.

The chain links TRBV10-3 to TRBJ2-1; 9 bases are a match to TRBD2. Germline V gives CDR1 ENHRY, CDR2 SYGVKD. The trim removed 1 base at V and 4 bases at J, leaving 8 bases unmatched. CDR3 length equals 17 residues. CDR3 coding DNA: TGTGCCATCAGTGAGTTCCTTAGCGGGAGTGGGTACAATGAGCAGTTCTTC. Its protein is CAISEFLSGSGYNEQFF.

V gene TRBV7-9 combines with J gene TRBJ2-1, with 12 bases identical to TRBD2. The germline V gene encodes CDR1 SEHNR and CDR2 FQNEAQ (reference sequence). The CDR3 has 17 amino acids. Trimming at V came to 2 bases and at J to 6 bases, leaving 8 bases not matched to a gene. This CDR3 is CASSLQTSGRIGNEQFF. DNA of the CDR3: TGTGCCAGCAGCTTACAAACTAGCGGGAGGATCGGCAATGAGCAGTTCTTC.

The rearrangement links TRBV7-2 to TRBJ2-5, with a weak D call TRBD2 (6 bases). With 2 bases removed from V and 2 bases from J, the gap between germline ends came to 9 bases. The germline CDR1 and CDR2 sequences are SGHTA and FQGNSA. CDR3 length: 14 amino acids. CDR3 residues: CASSLNRGQETQYF. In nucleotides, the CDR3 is TGTGCCAGCAGCTTAAATCGGGGGCAAGAGACCCAGTACTTC.